Listed below are T cell receptor beta chains from one sample, sequenced in a study of cytomegalovirus exposure and HLA in healthy donors. The protocol was immunoSEQ multiplex PCR, while the TCRdb copy is restricted to in-frame clones and leaves out a portion. The sample has roughly 220,000 clones; 75% are singletons. The sample was PBMCs. Receptors were obtained from a woman in her thirties in good health and CMV-seronegative. Each CDR3 is given with its conserved first and last residue. The D gene is left open where the match is weak. Expanded clones are given a class, and other clones once, few, many or no size at all.

j_call v_call clone_size d_call cdr3_aa cdr3_nt
TRBJ2-7 TRBV5-6 NA TRBD2 CASSLNPLAGASYEQYF TGTGCCAGCAGCTTGAATCCACTGGCGGGAGCTTCCTACGAGCAGTACTTC
TRBJ2-7 TRBV27 NA TRBD2 CASSPVSGGPSYEQYF TGTGCCAGCAGTCCGGTAAGCGGGGGACCCTCCTACGAGCAGTACTTC
TRBJ2-1 TRBV5-8 NA NA CASSLEGPGAEQFF TGTGCCAGCAGCCTGGAGGGCCCTGGGGCTGAGCAGTTCTTC
TRBJ2-1 TRBV2 NA TRBD2 CASTSISGDEQFF TGTGCCAGCACTTCCATTAGCGGGGATGAGCAGTTCTTC
TRBJ2-2 TRBV9 NA NA CASSPRPGGTGELFF TGTGCCAGCAGCCCTCGCCCTGGCGGGACCGGGGAGCTGTTTTTT
TRBJ1-1 TRBV5-4 NA NA CASSPITGNTEAFF TGTGCCAGCAGCCCCATTACAGGGAACACTGAAGCTTTCTTT
TRBJ2-3 TRBV4-1 NA NA CASSQQVSDTQYF TGCGCCAGCAGCCAACAGGTATCAGATACGCAGTATTTT
TRBJ2-3 TRBV7-9 once NA CSSSQGHNRGTDTQYF TGTTCCAGCAGCCAGGGACATAACAGGGGCACAGATACGCAGTATTTT
TRBJ2-7 TRBV18 NA NA CASSPEFRDEQYF TGTGCCAGCTCCCCTGAGTTCAGGGACGAGCAGTACTTC
TRBJ2-7 TRBV4-1 NA NA CASRPGTASSYERYF TGCGCCAGCCGGCCCGGGACTGCCAGCTCCTACGAGCGGTACTTC
TRBJ2-7 TRBV19 NA NA CASSWRVFYEQYF TGTGCCAGTAGTTGGAGGGTTTTTTACGAGCAGTACTTC
TRBJ1-1 TRBV18 NA NA CASSPSVAANTEAFF TGTGCCAGCTCACCTTCTGTAGCGGCGAACACTGAAGCTTTCTTT
TRBJ2-3 TRBV11-2 NA TRBD2 CASSFPGTSGPSTDTQYF TGTGCCAGCAGCTTCCCCGGGACTAGCGGTCCTAGCACAGATACGCAGTATTTT
TRBJ1-2 TRBV9 once TRBD1 CASSVWGQGERDGYTF TGTGCCAGCAGCGTATGGGGACAGGGGGAGAGGGATGGCTACACCTTC
TRBJ2-7 TRBV11-2 NA NA CASRGDGVYEQYF TGTGCCAGCAGGGGCGACGGCGTCTACGAGCAGTACTTC
TRBJ2-5 TRBV5-4 once TRBD1 CASSRTGKETQYF TGTGCCAGCAGCCGGACAGGGAAAGAGACCCAGTACTTC
TRBJ2-7 TRBV5-5 NA TRBD2 CASSETSGIRVEQYF TGTGCCAGCAGCGAGACTAGCGGGATCAGGGTCGAGCAGTACTTC
TRBJ2-1 TRBV2 NA TRBD2 CASIRTSGDYNEQFF TGTGCCAGCATCCGGACTAGCGGGGACTACAATGAGCAGTTCTTC
TRBJ1-2 TRBV11-2 NA TRBD1 CASSLGGTGGNYGYTF TGTGCCAGCAGCTTAGGAGGGACAGGGGGGAACTATGGCTACACCTTC
TRBJ2-3 TRBV5-8 few TRBD2 CASSQDQRGGADTQYF TGTGCCAGCAGCCAAGACCAGCGGGGGGGCGCAGATACGCAGTATTTT
TRBJ2-5 TRBV10-3 NA TRBD1 CAISESKGTGGDQETQYF TGTGCCATCAGTGAGTCGAAGGGGACAGGGGGGGACCAAGAGACCCAGTACTTC
TRBJ1-1 TRBV5-1 NA NA CASSFGGLGTEAFF TGCGCCAGCAGCTTCGGGGGGCTTGGCACTGAAGCTTTCTTT
TRBJ1-5 TRBV2 NA NA CASRFRDYSNQPQHF TGTGCCAGCAGGTTCAGGGATTATAGCAATCAGCCCCAGCATTTT
TRBJ1-2 TRBV6-5 NA TRBD1 CASRSTGTGLYGYTF TGTGCCAGCAGATCTACCGGGACAGGCCTCTATGGCTACACCTTC
TRBJ2-1 TRBV5-4 NA TRBD2 CASSWGLAGLDEQFF TGTGCCAGCAGCTGGGGACTAGCGGGCTTAGATGAGCAGTTCTTC
TRBJ1-4 TRBV7-6 NA TRBD1 CASSLGQTGGNEKLFF TGTGCCAGCAGCTTAGGGCAGACAGGGGGCAATGAAAAACTGTTTTTT
TRBJ1-3 TRBV9 NA NA CASSVSGGQPGSGNTIYF TGTGCCAGCAGCGTCTCGGGAGGACAGCCGGGCTCTGGAAACACCATATATTTT
TRBJ2-7 TRBV10-3 NA TRBD1 CAISESRTGSGVYEQYF TGTGCCATCAGTGAGTCGAGGACAGGGTCGGGTGTCTACGAGCAGTACTTC
TRBJ2-1 TRBV27 NA TRBD2 CASGRSGGGYNEQFF TGTGCCAGCGGCCGTAGCGGGGGCGGCTACAATGAGCAGTTCTTC
TRBJ2-7 TRBV4-2 NA TRBD2 CASSRLAGSSEQYF TGTGCCAGCAGCAGGCTAGCGGGGTCTTCCGAGCAGTACTTC
TRBJ1-6 TRBV7-9 NA TRBD1 CASSMRTGENSPLHF TGTGCCAGCAGCATGAGGACAGGGGAGAATTCACCCCTCCACTTT
TRBJ1-2 TRBV5-4 few NA CASSPSVQRTIYGYTF TGTGCCAGCAGCCCCTCGGTTCAGCGTACAATCTATGGCTACACCTTC
TRBJ1-1 TRBV7-3 NA NA CASSLGANTEAFF TGTGCCAGCAGCTTAGGGGCCAACACTGAAGCTTTCTTT
TRBJ2-2 TRBV27 NA NA CASRFQGKTGELFF TGTGCCAGCAGGTTTCAGGGAAAAACCGGGGAGCTGTTTTTT
TRBJ2-5 TRBV9 few TRBD2 CASSAGTSGGASETQYF TGTGCCAGCAGCGCGGGGACTAGCGGGGGGGCTTCTGAGACCCAGTACTTC
TRBJ2-2 TRBV6-5 NA TRBD1 CASRRTGGYTGELFF TGTGCCAGCAGAAGGACAGGGGGGTACACCGGGGAGCTGTTTTTT
TRBJ2-5 TRBV5-1 NA TRBD2 CASSPRLAQQETQYF TGCGCCAGCAGCCCGAGACTAGCGCAACAAGAGACCCAGTACTTC
TRBJ1-2 TRBV7-8 NA NA CASSQRGIDYGYTF TGTGCCAGCAGCCAAAGAGGGATTGACTATGGCTACACCTTC
TRBJ1-2 TRBV4-1 NA TRBD1 CASSQRQGDHGYTF TGCGCCAGCAGCCAGAGACAGGGGGACCATGGCTACACCTTC
TRBJ2-7 TRBV2 NA TRBD1 CASRWTGTEEQYF TGTGCCAGCAGGTGGACAGGGACGGAAGAGCAGTACTTC